This TCR beta chain was identified in a study of blood T cell repertoires in COVID-19. Original methodology: From reference gene primer amplification, estimates of nucleated cell counts were derived. TCRdb's table, derived via immunoSEQ multiplex PCR, lists solely in-frame clones and lacks some. V and J calls and clone size follow that table, whereas D and trimming were derived from the DNA. In the table there are approximately 220,000 clones, roughly 89% of which are singletons. The TCR comes from a woman in her forties who had recovered from COVID-19. Sample: PBMCs or T cells enriched from blood (not recorded which).

CDR3 bases: TGCGCCAGCAGCCCCCTGCCAGGAAGGGAGCAGTACGTC. Translation: CASSPLPGREQYV. V is TRBV5-1 and J is TRBJ2-7; D remains unclear. The CDR3 sequence is 13 residues long. Trimming left V 4 bases short and J 7 bases short, with 15 bases between. CDR1 and CDR2 (germline): SGHRS, YFSETQ.